This T cell receptor (beta chain) was sequenced during a study of technical replicates of blood from a handful of donors (dated by TCRdb to 2016 to 2017). From V the trimming removes 3 bases and from J it removes 8 bases, while the gene matches leave 16 bases of the junction unaccounted for. Counted from cysteine to phenylalanine, this CDR3 has 17 amino acids. The sequence is cut down to CDR3 DNA, 51 bases in frame from base 1. Per the germline V gene, SGHDT is the CDR1 and YYEEEE is the CDR2. This clone was recorded only once. Its antigen is unknown. No base quality values were provided; no much bigger clone lies one nucleotide off. The library relied on the immunoSEQ multiplex PCR assay. The table was pulled from immuneACCESS by TCRdb, which kept in-frame rearrangements only. Such tables lose some clones; where checked, under half of the loss comes from unresolved V genes, and the rest has no known cause. The sample has some 90,000 clones on record, around 95% of them singletons. The top ten constitute roughly 0.33% of the sample.

This receptor was identified in a human donor in good health. In this chain, TRBV5-6 is recombined with TRBJ2-1, with 8 junctional bases fitting TRBD2. The specimen sequenced was T cells isolated from PBMCs. The CDR3 corresponds to CASSSPPGLGLGHEQFF. The sequence in DNA is TGTGCCAGCAGCTCACCCCCGGGACTAGGATTAGGCCATGAGCAGTTCTTC. Reference TRBV5-6 and TRBJ2-1 proteins supply the regions before and after the CDR3; the full variable domain is: DAGVTQSPTHLIKTRGQQVTLRCSPKSGHDTVSWYQQALGQGPQFIFQYYEEEERQRGNFPDRFSGHQFPNYSSELNVNALLLGDSALYLCASSSPPGLGLGHEQFFGPGTRLTVL.